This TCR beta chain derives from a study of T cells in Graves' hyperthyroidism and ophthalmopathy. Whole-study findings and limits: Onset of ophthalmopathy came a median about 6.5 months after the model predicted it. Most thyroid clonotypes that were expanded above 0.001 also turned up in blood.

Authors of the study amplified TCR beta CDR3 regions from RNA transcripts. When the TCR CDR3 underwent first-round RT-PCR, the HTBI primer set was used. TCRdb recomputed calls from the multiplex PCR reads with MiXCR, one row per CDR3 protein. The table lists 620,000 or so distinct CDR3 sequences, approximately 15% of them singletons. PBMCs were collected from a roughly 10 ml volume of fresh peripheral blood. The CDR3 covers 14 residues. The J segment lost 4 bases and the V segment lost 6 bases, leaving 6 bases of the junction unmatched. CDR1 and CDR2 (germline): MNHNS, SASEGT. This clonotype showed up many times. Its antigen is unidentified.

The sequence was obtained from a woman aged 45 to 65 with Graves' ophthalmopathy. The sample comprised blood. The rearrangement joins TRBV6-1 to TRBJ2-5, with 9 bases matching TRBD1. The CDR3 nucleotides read TGTGCCAGCAGATTGACAGGGGGAACAGAGACCCAGTACTTC. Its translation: CASRLTGGTETQYF.